This TCR beta chain comes out of a study of CD8 T cells in Susac syndrome. Germline CDR1 MNHNS, CDR2 SASEGT. The V end was cut by 6 bases, the J end by 0 bases, with 12 bases between. CDR3 length: 15 amino acids. RNA, at roughly 0.45 to 1 ug, was reverse transcribed with random hexamers. TCRdb fed the immunoSEQ multiplex PCR reads into MiXCR, producing one record per CDR3 protein. The sample includes hundreds of thousands of distinct CDR3 sequences, about 94% seen only once; the top ten take around 0.15%. The sample consisted of CD4+ T cells from PBMCs. V usage is TRBV6-1 and J usage is TRBJ1-5, with D tentatively TRBD1 (5 bases). This clonotype was obtained from a human donor with Susac syndrome. DNA of the CDR3: TGTGCCAGCAGCGTAATGGGGGGTAGCAATCAGCCCCAGCATTTT. This sequence encodes CASSVMGGSNQPQHF.